The 2 T cell receptor beta chains reported below all come from one sample, sequenced in a study of T cell clonality in common variable immunodeficiency. General study findings and limits: Reportedly, TCR beta sequences from common variable immunodeficiency showed fewer deletions and N-nucleotide insertions.

Generated by immunoSEQ multiplex PCR, the TCRdb table keeps only in-frame clones and is missing some. The table records about 26,000 clones without singletons, the ten largest covering approximately 3.9%. These receptors are not linked to any known antigen. The sample taken for sequencing was peripheral blood mononuclear cells. The receptors were sampled from a human donor with common variable immunodeficiency.

The table lists this clone with many counts. The CDR3 goes on 3 residues after the read ends, and that part is filled in from the germline J gene. The V gene is TRBV2, the J gene TRBJ2-7; 8 bases map to TRBD2. V lost 5 bases, J lost 6 bases, and 9 bases stayed unmatched. The CDR3 sequence is 14 residues long. Germline CDR1 is SNHLY and CDR2 is FYNNEI. The CDR3 sequence is CASSSQSGTSEQYF. The CDR3 bases that were read are TGTGCCAGCAGTTCCCAATCCGGGACTAGCGAG.

This clone was counted ten times or more. Here the CDR3 reads CSVPGQNTGELFF. Partial CDR3 DNA: TGCAGCGTACCGGGACAGAACACCGGGGAG. The chain links TRBV29-1 to TRBJ2-2; maybe TRBD1 (6 bases). The read ends 3 residues shy of where the CDR3 ends; the end is completed using the germline J gene. The CDR3 runs to 13 residues. Germline V CDR1 and CDR2: SQVTM, ANQGSEA. V gave up 6 bases and J gave up 1 base, with 9 bases separating them.